In its sample, the clone carrying this T cell receptor (beta chain) was seen a few times. The data belong to a study of response to subunit inactivated influenza vaccine. TCRdb recomputed calls from the RT-PCR reads with MiXCR, one row per CDR3 protein. The data hold some 600,000 distinct CDR3 sequences, with 14% observed a single time. V dropped 6 bases and J dropped 4 bases, with 14 bases sitting between them. This CDR3 is built from 14 residues. The chain joins TRBV12-3 or TRBV12-4 to TRBJ2-3; D perhaps matches TRBD2 (6 bases). The clonotype comes from a man aged 50-59 years who received an inactivated influenza vaccine. The sequenced sample was PBMCs from blood, obtained approximately 15 days before vaccination. The CDR3 here is CASSAGGPPDTQYF. The DNA for the CDR3 is TGTGCCAGCAGCGCCGGAGGGCCGCCAGATACGCAGTATTTT.